This is a list of T cell receptor beta chains from one sample in a study of T cell changes during pregnancy in multiple sclerosis. Clones were read by immunoSEQ multiplex PCR, and TCRdb kept only the in-frame ones, dropping some. The sample records about 60,000 clones, roughly 91% being singletons. The sample was peripheral blood, taken before pregnancy. These receptors came from a female donor with multiple sclerosis, enrolled in a pregnancy study. CDR3s include the opening cysteine and the closing phenylalanine or tryptophan. Fields, in order: J gene, clone size, V gene, D gene, CDR3 protein, CDR3 DNA. A D gene is named only where the DNA matches it firmly. A clone size is listed for some rows: how often the clone was seen (once, few, many), or a class if it is expanded.

j_call: TRBJ1-1; clone_size: once; v_call: TRBV13; d_call: .; cdr3_aa: CASSPGGRDTEAFF; cdr3_nt: TGTGCCAGCAGCCCTGGGGGGAGGGACACTGAAGCTTTCTTT
j_call: TRBJ1-1; clone_size: .; v_call: TRBV30; d_call: .; cdr3_aa: CAWTRGHEAFF; cdr3_nt: TGTGCCTGGACAAGGGGCCATGAAGCTTTCTTT
j_call: TRBJ2-2; clone_size: .; v_call: TRBV4-2; d_call: .; cdr3_aa: CASSQGRGSNTGELFF; cdr3_nt: TGTGCCAGCAGCCAAGGGAGGGGCTCCAACACCGGGGAGCTGTTTTTT
j_call: TRBJ1-1; clone_size: .; v_call: TRBV14; d_call: .; cdr3_aa: CASSQDPDWNEAFF; cdr3_nt: TGTGCCAGCAGCCAAGATCCGGACTGGAATGAAGCTTTCTTT
j_call: TRBJ1-2; clone_size: .; v_call: TRBV30; d_call: TRBD1; cdr3_aa: CAWGSVGQGFHGYTF; cdr3_nt: TGTGCCTGGGGCTCCGTGGGACAGGGATTCCACGGCTACACCTTC
j_call: TRBJ1-1; clone_size: .; v_call: TRBV4-2; d_call: TRBD1; cdr3_aa: CASSRTGPNTEAFF; cdr3_nt: TGTGCCAGCAGCCGGACAGGGCCCAACACTGAAGCTTTCTTT
j_call: TRBJ2-2; clone_size: .; v_call: TRBV4-2; d_call: TRBD1; cdr3_aa: CASSQGTGGTGELFF; cdr3_nt: TGTGCCAGCAGCCAAGGGACAGGGGGGACCGGGGAGCTGTTTTTT
j_call: TRBJ1-4; clone_size: .; v_call: TRBV4-3; d_call: .; cdr3_aa: CASSQVPGIGTNEKLFF; cdr3_nt: TGCGCCAGCAGCCAAGTACCAGGGATAGGGACTAATGAAAAACTGTTTTTT
j_call: TRBJ1-6; clone_size: .; v_call: TRBV6-4; d_call: .; cdr3_aa: CASSDFGGGQSLSSYNSPLHF; cdr3_nt: TGTGCCAGCAGTGACTTCGGCGGTGGACAGAGCCTCAGCTCCTATAATTCACCCCTCCACTTT
j_call: TRBJ1-1; clone_size: .; v_call: TRBV6-6; d_call: TRBD1; cdr3_aa: CASSLTGDTEAFF; cdr3_nt: TGTGCCAGCAGCCTAACAGGGGACACTGAAGCTTTCTTT
j_call: TRBJ2-7; clone_size: once; v_call: TRBV4-2; d_call: .; cdr3_aa: CASSQGQAYEQYF; cdr3_nt: TGTGCCAGCAGCCAGGGACAAGCCTACGAGCAGTACTTC
j_call: TRBJ2-3; clone_size: once; v_call: TRBV2; d_call: .; cdr3_aa: CASSFGGGPGISTDTQYF; cdr3_nt: TGTGCCAGCAGTTTTGGGGGGGGGCCAGGGATAAGCACAGATACGCAGTATTTT
j_call: TRBJ2-7; clone_size: .; v_call: TRBV7-9; d_call: TRBD1; cdr3_aa: CASPEGTGGPVDEQYF; cdr3_nt: TGTGCCAGCCCGGAGGGAACAGGGGGCCCCGTCGACGAGCAGTACTTC
j_call: TRBJ1-1; clone_size: .; v_call: TRBV5-5; d_call: .; cdr3_aa: CASRRTDTEAFF; cdr3_nt: TGTGCCAGCAGGCGGACAGACACTGAAGCTTTCTTT
j_call: TRBJ2-5; clone_size: .; v_call: TRBV6-5; d_call: TRBD2; cdr3_aa: CASSYSGDTKTQYF; cdr3_nt: TGTGCCAGCAGTTACAGCGGGGATACAAAGACCCAGTACTTC
j_call: TRBJ1-2; clone_size: .; v_call: TRBV6-5; d_call: TRBD1; cdr3_aa: CASSLRTGGMYGYTF; cdr3_nt: TGTGCCAGCAGTCTTAGGACAGGGGGAATGTATGGCTACACCTTC
j_call: TRBJ1-4; clone_size: .; v_call: TRBV7-2; d_call: .; cdr3_aa: CASSSRGPTNEKLFF; cdr3_nt: TGTGCCAGCAGCTCTCGCGGGCCGACTAATGAAAAACTGTTTTTT
j_call: TRBJ1-2; clone_size: .; v_call: TRBV29-1; d_call: .; cdr3_aa: CSVGTRRGYTF; cdr3_nt: TGCAGCGTTGGAACACGGCGGGGCTACACCTTC
j_call: TRBJ2-2; clone_size: .; v_call: TRBV7-8; d_call: .; cdr3_aa: CASSLRSNTGELFF; cdr3_nt: TGTGCCAGCAGCTTGAGATCGAACACCGGGGAGCTGTTTTTT
j_call: TRBJ2-3; clone_size: .; v_call: TRBV25-1; d_call: TRBD1; cdr3_aa: CASRTTGSDTQYF; cdr3_nt: TGTGCCAGCAGGACGACAGGGTCAGATACGCAGTATTTT
j_call: TRBJ2-3; clone_size: .; v_call: TRBV13; d_call: .; cdr3_aa: CASSLEADTQYF; cdr3_nt: TGTGCCAGCAGCTTAGAAGCGGATACGCAGTATTTT
j_call: TRBJ2-5; clone_size: .; v_call: TRBV5-4; d_call: TRBD2; cdr3_aa: CASSLGAGGFYQETQYF; cdr3_nt: TGTGCCAGCAGCTTGGGAGCGGGGGGGTTTTACCAAGAGACCCAGTACTTC
j_call: TRBJ1-2; clone_size: .; v_call: TRBV6-5; d_call: TRBD1; cdr3_aa: CASRSGTGDYGYTF; cdr3_nt: TGTGCCAGCAGGTCCGGGACAGGGGACTATGGCTACACCTTC
j_call: TRBJ2-1; clone_size: .; v_call: TRBV14; d_call: TRBD1; cdr3_aa: CASSQVPGQGAHEQFF; cdr3_nt: TGTGCCAGCAGCCAGGTCCCGGGACAGGGGGCCCATGAGCAGTTCTTC
j_call: TRBJ1-1; clone_size: .; v_call: TRBV5-4; d_call: TRBD1; cdr3_aa: CASSFGQGNTEAFF; cdr3_nt: TGTGCCAGCAGCTTCGGACAGGGAAACACTGAAGCTTTCTTT
j_call: TRBJ2-5; clone_size: .; v_call: TRBV9; d_call: .; cdr3_aa: CASSVVTGYQETQYF; cdr3_nt: TGTGCCAGCAGCGTAGTTACAGGGTACCAAGAGACCCAGTACTTC
j_call: TRBJ2-7; clone_size: .; v_call: TRBV19; d_call: TRBD2; cdr3_aa: CAAAASGGTYEQYF; cdr3_nt: TGTGCCGCAGCCGCTAGCGGGGGGACCTACGAGCAGTACTTC
j_call: TRBJ2-5; clone_size: .; v_call: TRBV2; d_call: TRBD1; cdr3_aa: CASSGGGAAETQYF; cdr3_nt: TGTGCCAGCAGTGGAGGGGGCGCGGCGGAGACCCAGTACTTC
j_call: TRBJ2-5; clone_size: .; v_call: TRBV7-8; d_call: .; cdr3_aa: CASSLESGGGARETQYF; cdr3_nt: TGTGCCAGCAGCTTAGAATCAGGAGGGGGGGCAAGAGAGACCCAGTACTTC
j_call: TRBJ2-5; clone_size: .; v_call: TRBV6-6; d_call: TRBD2; cdr3_aa: CASSYPPGLVRETQYF; cdr3_nt: TGTGCCAGCAGTTACCCACCGGGACTAGTACGGGAGACCCAGTACTTC
j_call: TRBJ1-5; clone_size: .; v_call: TRBV7-9; d_call: .; cdr3_aa: CASSPGGPGPSNQPQHF; cdr3_nt: TGTGCCAGCAGCCCCGGGGGTCCAGGGCCCAGCAATCAGCCCCAGCATTTT
j_call: TRBJ1-4; clone_size: .; v_call: TRBV5-6; d_call: .; cdr3_aa: CASSLAARTNEKLFF; cdr3_nt: TGTGCCAGCAGCTTGGCGGCGCGGACTAATGAAAAACTGTTTTTT
j_call: TRBJ2-6; clone_size: .; v_call: TRBV10-3; d_call: .; cdr3_aa: CAISESRARSGANVLTF; cdr3_nt: TGTGCCATCAGTGAGTCGAGAGCCCGCTCTGGGGCCAACGTCCTGACTTTC
j_call: TRBJ1-6; clone_size: .; v_call: TRBV4-1; d_call: .; cdr3_aa: CASSQESSSPLHF; cdr3_nt: TGCGCCAGCAGCCAAGAAAGTAGTTCACCCCTCCACTTT
j_call: TRBJ1-6; clone_size: .; v_call: TRBV6-6; d_call: TRBD1; cdr3_aa: CASRHGQGGNSPLHF; cdr3_nt: TGTGCCAGCAGACACGGACAGGGAGGTAATTCACCCCTCCACTTT
j_call: TRBJ2-1; clone_size: .; v_call: TRBV18; d_call: TRBD2; cdr3_aa: CASSRVLAGAINEQFF; cdr3_nt: TGTGCCAGCTCACGCGTGTTAGCGGGGGCTATCAATGAGCAGTTCTTC
j_call: TRBJ1-4; clone_size: .; v_call: TRBV18; d_call: .; cdr3_aa: CASSPAGREKLFF; cdr3_nt: TGTGCCAGCTCACCCGCGGGGAGGGAAAAACTGTTTTTT
j_call: TRBJ2-7; clone_size: .; v_call: TRBV11-3; d_call: TRBD2; cdr3_aa: CASSSGGGYEQYF; cdr3_nt: TGTGCCAGCAGCTCGGGAGGGGGCTACGAGCAGTACTTC
j_call: TRBJ2-7; clone_size: few; v_call: TRBV4-1; d_call: .; cdr3_aa: CASSQNTFYEQYF; cdr3_nt: TGCGCCAGCAGCCAAAACACGTTCTACGAGCAGTACTTC
j_call: TRBJ2-7; clone_size: .; v_call: TRBV6-5; d_call: .; cdr3_aa: CASSSHSSSYEQYF; cdr3_nt: TGTGCCAGCAGTTCCCATTCGAGCTCCTACGAGCAGTACTTC
j_call: TRBJ1-3; clone_size: .; v_call: TRBV4-2; d_call: .; cdr3_aa: CASSQGGGSGNTIYF; cdr3_nt: TGTGCCAGCAGCCAAGGCGGGGGAAGTGGAAACACCATATATTTT
j_call: TRBJ1-2; clone_size: .; v_call: TRBV27; d_call: TRBD1; cdr3_aa: CASSGIQGANYGYTF; cdr3_nt: TGTGCCAGCAGTGGGATACAGGGGGCCAACTATGGCTACACCTTC
j_call: TRBJ2-1; clone_size: .; v_call: TRBV19; d_call: TRBD2; cdr3_aa: CASSIGGAGAYNEQFF; cdr3_nt: TGTGCCAGTAGTATTGGGGGAGCGGGGGCCTACAATGAGCAGTTCTTC
j_call: TRBJ2-2; clone_size: .; v_call: TRBV4-3; d_call: .; cdr3_aa: CASSQVSIGELFF; cdr3_nt: TGCGCCAGCAGCCAAGTTTCCATCGGGGAGCTGTTTTTT
j_call: TRBJ2-1; clone_size: .; v_call: TRBV6-5; d_call: .; cdr3_aa: CASSYEVLGYNEQFF; cdr3_nt: TGTGCCAGCAGTTACGAGGTACTAGGCTACAATGAGCAGTTCTTC
j_call: TRBJ1-2; clone_size: .; v_call: TRBV19; d_call: .; cdr3_aa: CASSESPPVYGYTF; cdr3_nt: TGTGCCAGTAGTGAATCCCCTCCGGTCTATGGCTACACCTTC
j_call: TRBJ1-3; clone_size: .; v_call: TRBV5-1; d_call: .; cdr3_aa: CASKLEGSGNTIYF; cdr3_nt: TGCGCCAGCAAGCTTGAGGGCTCTGGAAACACCATATATTTT
j_call: TRBJ2-2; clone_size: .; v_call: TRBV6-4; d_call: TRBD1; cdr3_aa: CASSDGQGAGELFF; cdr3_nt: TGTGCCAGCAGTGACGGACAGGGGGCCGGGGAGCTGTTTTTT
j_call: TRBJ1-3; clone_size: .; v_call: TRBV6-4; d_call: .; cdr3_aa: CASSEGAPISGNTIYF; cdr3_nt: TGTGCCAGCAGTGAAGGGGCCCCGATCTCTGGAAACACCATATATTTT
j_call: TRBJ1-2; clone_size: .; v_call: TRBV10-3; d_call: TRBD1; cdr3_aa: CAITDIGQGGPKDYGYTF; cdr3_nt: TGTGCCATCACCGATATAGGACAGGGAGGACCTAAAGACTATGGCTACACCTTC
j_call: TRBJ1-1; clone_size: .; v_call: TRBV27; d_call: .; cdr3_aa: CASRPTGNTEAFF; cdr3_nt: TGTGCCAGCAGACCGACAGGGAACACTGAAGCTTTCTTT
j_call: TRBJ2-3; clone_size: .; v_call: TRBV7-2; d_call: .; cdr3_aa: CAKKGRGGTDTQYF; cdr3_nt: TGTGCCAAAAAGGGGCGGGGCGGCACAGATACGCAGTATTTT
j_call: TRBJ2-5; clone_size: .; v_call: TRBV18; d_call: .; cdr3_aa: CASSPLPGETQYF; cdr3_nt: TGTGCCAGCTCACCCCTTCCAGGGGAGACCCAGTACTTC
j_call: TRBJ1-2; clone_size: .; v_call: TRBV9; d_call: TRBD1; cdr3_aa: CASSVGQGPSGYTF; cdr3_nt: TGTGCCAGCAGCGTCGGACAGGGCCCCTCTGGCTACACCTTC
j_call: TRBJ1-2; clone_size: .; v_call: TRBV6-1; d_call: TRBD1; cdr3_aa: CASSSTGANYGYTF; cdr3_nt: TGTGCCAGCAGTTCGACAGGGGCTAACTATGGCTACACCTTC